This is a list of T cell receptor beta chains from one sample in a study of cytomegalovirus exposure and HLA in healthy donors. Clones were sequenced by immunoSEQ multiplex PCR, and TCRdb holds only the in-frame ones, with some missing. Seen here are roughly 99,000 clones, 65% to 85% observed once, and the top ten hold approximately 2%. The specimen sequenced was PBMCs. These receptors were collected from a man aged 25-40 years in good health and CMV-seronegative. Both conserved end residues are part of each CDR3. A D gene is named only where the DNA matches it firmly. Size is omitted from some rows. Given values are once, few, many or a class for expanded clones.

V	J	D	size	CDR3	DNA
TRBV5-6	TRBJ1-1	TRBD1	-	CASRSDRVSGGAFF	TGTGCCAGCAGATCTGACAGGGTTTCTGGTGGGGCTTTCTTT
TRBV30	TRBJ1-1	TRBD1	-	CAWSAGTGVEAFF	TGTGCCTGGAGTGCCGGGACAGGGGTGGAGGCTTTCTTT
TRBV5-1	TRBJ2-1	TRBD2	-	CASSLVPQAGSSYNEQFF	TGCGCCAGCAGCTTGGTCCCCCAAGCGGGAAGCTCCTACAATGAGCAGTTCTTC
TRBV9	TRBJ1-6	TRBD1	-	CASRETGGKLHF	TGTGCCAGCAGAGAAACAGGGGGCAAACTCCACTTT
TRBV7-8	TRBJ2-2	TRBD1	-	CASSLGDRPTGELFF	TGTGCCAGCAGCTTAGGGGACAGGCCGACCGGGGAGCTGTTTTTT
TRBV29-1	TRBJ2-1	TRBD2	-	CSVEGTSGNEQFF	TGCAGCGTTGAGGGGACTAGCGGCAATGAGCAGTTCTTC
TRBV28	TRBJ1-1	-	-	CASSFTGMNTEAFF	TGTGCCAGCAGTTTTACAGGCATGAACACTGAAGCTTTCTTT
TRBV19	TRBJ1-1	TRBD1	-	CASRNDRVSVGTEAFF	TGTGCCAGCCGGAACGACAGGGTAAGTGTCGGCACTGAAGCTTTCTTT
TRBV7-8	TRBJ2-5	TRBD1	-	CASSLVETGGETQYF	TGTGCCAGCAGCTTAGTCGAGACAGGGGGAGAGACCCAGTACTTC
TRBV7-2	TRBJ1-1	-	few	CASSLAIADMNTEAFF	TGTGCCAGCAGCTTAGCGATCGCAGATATGAACACTGAAGCTTTCTTT
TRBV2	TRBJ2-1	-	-	CATQGAVVHGEQFF	TGTGCCACCCAAGGGGCAGTCGTACACGGTGAGCAGTTCTTC
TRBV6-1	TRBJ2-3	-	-	CASSPWTVTDTQYF	TGTGCCAGCAGCCCCTGGACTGTTACAGATACGCAGTATTTT
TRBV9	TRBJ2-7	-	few	CASSAPDPSGEQYF	TGTGCCAGCAGCGCCCCTGACCCGTCAGGAGAGCAGTACTTC
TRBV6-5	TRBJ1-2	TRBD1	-	CASSRDRVGYGYTF	TGTGCCAGCAGCCGGGACAGGGTAGGCTATGGCTACACCTTC
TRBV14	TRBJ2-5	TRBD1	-	CASRKTGSRETQYF	TGTGCCAGCAGAAAGACAGGGTCTCGAGAGACCCAGTACTTC
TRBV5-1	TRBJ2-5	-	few	CASSFVQGGTQYF	TGCGCCAGCAGCTTTGTCCAGGGAGGGACCCAGTACTTC
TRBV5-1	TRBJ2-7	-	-	CASSLAGGHVGEQYF	TGCGCCAGCAGCTTGGCCGGGGGGCATGTAGGAGAGCAGTACTTC
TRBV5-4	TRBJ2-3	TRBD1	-	CASSSGQEVTDTQYF	TGTGCCAGCAGCTCCGGACAGGAGGTTACAGATACGCAGTATTTT
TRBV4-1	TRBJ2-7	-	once	CASSHMGHISYEQYF	TGCGCCAGCAGCCACATGGGACACATCTCCTACGAGCAGTACTTC
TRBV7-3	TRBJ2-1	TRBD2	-	CASSRTSGVLNEQFF	TGTGCCAGCAGCCGGACTAGCGGGGTTCTCAATGAGCAGTTCTTC
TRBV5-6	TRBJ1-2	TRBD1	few	CASSLSAGGGYTF	TGTGCCAGCAGCTTGTCGGCAGGGGGAGGCTACACCTTC
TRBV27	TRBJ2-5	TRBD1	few	CASSLGQGVETQYF	TGTGCCAGCAGCCTCGGACAGGGGGTGGAGACCCAGTACTTC
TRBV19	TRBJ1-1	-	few	CASRGGAATEAFF	TGTGCCAGTAGAGGGGGGGCGGCGACTGAAGCTTTCTTT
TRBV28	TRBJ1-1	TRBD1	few	CASSLYSRQGIGAFF	TGTGCCAGCAGTTTATATAGTCGACAGGGAATTGGAGCTTTCTTT
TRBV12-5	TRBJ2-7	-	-	CASGLVRFGGRDRYVDEQYF	TGTGCTAGTGGTTTGGTACGTTTTGGTGGTCGAGACAGGTACGTTGACGAGCAGTACTTC
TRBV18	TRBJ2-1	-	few	CASSPRLDNEQFF	TGTGCCAGCTCACCCAGACTAGACAATGAGCAGTTCTTC
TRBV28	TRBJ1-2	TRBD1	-	CASRPGGSGGHYGYTF	TGTGCCAGCAGGCCCGGGGGGTCAGGGGGCCACTATGGCTACACCTTC
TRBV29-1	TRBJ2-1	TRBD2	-	CSVEDSGTSGGEQFF	TGCAGCGTTGAAGACTCCGGGACTAGCGGGGGTGAGCAGTTCTTC
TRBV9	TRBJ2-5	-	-	CASSPLRGETQYF	TGTGCCAGCAGCCCGCTCCGAGGGGAGACCCAGTACTTC
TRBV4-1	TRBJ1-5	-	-	CASSGMWGDQPQHF	TGCGCCAGCAGCGGCATGTGGGGCGATCAGCCCCAGCATTTT
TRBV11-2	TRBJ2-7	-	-	CASSPPGGSGIYEQYF	TGTGCCAGCAGCCCCCCAGGGGGTAGCGGCATCTACGAGCAGTACTTC
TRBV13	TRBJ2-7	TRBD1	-	CASSSAGTGFYEQYF	TGTGCCAGCAGTTCGGCCGGGACAGGGTTTTACGAGCAGTACTTC
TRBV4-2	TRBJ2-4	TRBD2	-	CASSQGLAGTLAKNIQYF	TGTGCCAGCAGCCAAGGGCTAGCGGGAACCCTAGCCAAAAACATTCAGTACTTC
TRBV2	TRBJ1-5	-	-	CASSGGLSNQPQHF	TGTGCCAGCAGTGGAGGGTTGAGCAATCAGCCCCAGCATTTT
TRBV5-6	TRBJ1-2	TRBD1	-	CASSLGQGAYGYTF	TGTGCCAGCAGCTTGGGACAGGGGGCATATGGCTACACCTTC
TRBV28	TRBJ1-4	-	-	CASSLSIQGSVELFF	TGTGCCAGCAGTTTATCAATCCAGGGGTCTGTGGAACTGTTTTTT
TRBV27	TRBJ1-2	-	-	CASSFLGAGGYTF	TGTGCCAGCAGTTTCCTGGGAGCCGGAGGCTACACCTTC
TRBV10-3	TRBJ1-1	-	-	CAITRSDEVGTEAFF	TGTGCCATCACGAGGTCTGACGAAGTGGGCACTGAAGCTTTCTTT
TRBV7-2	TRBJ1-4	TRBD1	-	CASSSSRDRLGTTNEKLFF	TGTGCCAGCAGCTCCAGCCGGGACAGGCTGGGCACGACTAATGAAAAACTGTTTTTT
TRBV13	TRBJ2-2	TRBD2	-	CASNPGRGGRTGELFF	TGTGCCAGCAACCCAGGGCGGGGGGGCCGCACCGGGGAGCTGTTTTTT
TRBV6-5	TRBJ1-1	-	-	CASSSTRNTEAFF	TGTGCCAGCAGCTCCACCAGGAATACTGAAGCTTTCTTT
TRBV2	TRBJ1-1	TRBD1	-	CARSRVSGTGPEAFF	TGTGCCAGATCGAGGGTTTCCGGGACAGGGCCTGAAGCTTTCTTT
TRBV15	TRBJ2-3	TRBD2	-	CATSRELAGSDTQYF	TGTGCCACCAGCAGAGAACTAGCGGGGTCAGATACGCAGTATTTT
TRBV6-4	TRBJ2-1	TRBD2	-	CASRVRLAAYNEQFF	TGTGCCAGCAGGGTCCGGCTAGCGGCCTACAATGAGCAGTTCTTC
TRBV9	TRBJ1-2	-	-	CASSKEGTRLYGYTF	TGTGCCAGCAGCAAAGAGGGGACAAGACTTTATGGCTACACCTTC
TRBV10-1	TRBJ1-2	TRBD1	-	CASSESRQGASGYTF	TGCGCCAGCAGTGAGTCGAGGCAGGGGGCGAGTGGCTACACCTTC
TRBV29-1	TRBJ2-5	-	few	CSVGSPDQETQYF	TGCAGCGTTGGGAGCCCAGACCAAGAGACCCAGTACTTC
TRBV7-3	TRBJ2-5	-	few	CASSSLQGATQYF	TGTGCCAGCAGCTCCCTACAGGGCGCGACCCAGTACTTC
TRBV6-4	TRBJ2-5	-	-	CASSVTGQETQYF	TGTGCCAGCAGTGTGACAGGCCAAGAGACCCAGTACTTC
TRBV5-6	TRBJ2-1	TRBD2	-	CASSPRMGLALYNEQFF	TGTGCCAGCAGCCCCAGGATGGGACTAGCGCTTTACAATGAGCAGTTCTTC
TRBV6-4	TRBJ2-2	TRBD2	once	CASSDSGDTGELFF	TGTGCCAGCAGTGACAGCGGGGACACCGGGGAGCTGTTTTTT
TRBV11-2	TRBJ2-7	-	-	CASRGDRSSYEQYF	TGTGCCAGCAGGGGAGACAGGAGCTCCTACGAGCAGTACTTC